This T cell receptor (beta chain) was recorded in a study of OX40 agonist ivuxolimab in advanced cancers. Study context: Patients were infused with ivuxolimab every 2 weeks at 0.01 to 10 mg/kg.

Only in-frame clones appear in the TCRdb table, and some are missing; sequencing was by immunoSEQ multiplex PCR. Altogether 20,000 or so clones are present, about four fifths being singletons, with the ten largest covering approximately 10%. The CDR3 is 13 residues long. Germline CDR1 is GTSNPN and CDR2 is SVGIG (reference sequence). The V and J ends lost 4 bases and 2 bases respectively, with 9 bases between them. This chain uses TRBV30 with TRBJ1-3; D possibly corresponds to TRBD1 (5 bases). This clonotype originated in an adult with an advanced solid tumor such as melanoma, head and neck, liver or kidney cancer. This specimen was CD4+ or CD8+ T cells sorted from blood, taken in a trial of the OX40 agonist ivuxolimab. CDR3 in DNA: TGTGCCTGGACTTGGGGGGCTGGAAACACCATATATTTT. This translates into CAWTWGAGNTIYF.